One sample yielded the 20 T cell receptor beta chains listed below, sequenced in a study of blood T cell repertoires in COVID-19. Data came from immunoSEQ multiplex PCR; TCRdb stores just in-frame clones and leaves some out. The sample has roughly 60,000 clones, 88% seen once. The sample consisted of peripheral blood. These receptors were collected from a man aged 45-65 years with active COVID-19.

The CDR3 sequence is CASSLEGANYGYTF. CDR3 bases: TGCGCCAGCAGCTTGGAGGGGGCTAACTATGGCTACACCTTC. V gene TRBV5-1 combines with J gene TRBJ1-2; a weak D match, TRBD1 (6 bases). Germline V gives CDR1 SGHRS, CDR2 YFSETQ. The CDR3 runs to 14 residues. Trimming stripped 0 bases from V and 0 bases from J, with 6 bases between.

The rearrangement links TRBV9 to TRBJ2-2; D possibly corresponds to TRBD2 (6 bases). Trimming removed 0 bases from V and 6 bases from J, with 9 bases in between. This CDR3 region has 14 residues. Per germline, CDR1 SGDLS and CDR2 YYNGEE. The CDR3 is CASSVGGGAGELFF. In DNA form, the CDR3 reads TGTGCCAGCAGCGTAGGAGGAGGGGCCGGGGAGCTGTTTTTT.

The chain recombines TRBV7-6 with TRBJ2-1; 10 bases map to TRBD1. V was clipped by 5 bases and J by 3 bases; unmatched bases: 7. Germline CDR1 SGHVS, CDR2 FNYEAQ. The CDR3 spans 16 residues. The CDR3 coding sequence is TGTGCCAGCAGCCCTCCGACAGGGGGCTTCTACAATGAGCAGTTCTTC. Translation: CASSPPTGGFYNEQFF.

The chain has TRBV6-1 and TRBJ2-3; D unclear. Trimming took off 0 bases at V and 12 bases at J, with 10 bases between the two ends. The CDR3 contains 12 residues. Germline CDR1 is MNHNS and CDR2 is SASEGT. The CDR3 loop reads CASSEAAPSQYF. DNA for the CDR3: TGTGCCAGCAGTGAAGCGGCCCCATCCCAGTATTTT.

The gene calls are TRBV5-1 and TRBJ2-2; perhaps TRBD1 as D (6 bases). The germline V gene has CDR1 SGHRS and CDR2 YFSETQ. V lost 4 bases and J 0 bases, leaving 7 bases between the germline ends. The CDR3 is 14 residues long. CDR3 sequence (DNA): TGCGCCAGCAGCGGGGGCCCGAACACCGGGGAGCTGTTTTTT. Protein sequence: CASSGGPNTGELFF.

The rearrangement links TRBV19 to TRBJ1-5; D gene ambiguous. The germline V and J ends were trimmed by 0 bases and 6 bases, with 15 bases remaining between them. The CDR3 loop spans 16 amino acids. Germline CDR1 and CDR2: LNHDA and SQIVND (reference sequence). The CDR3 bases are TGTGCCAGTAGTATAGATCCCCGGGCCAGCGGTCAGCCCCAGCATTTT. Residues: CASSIDPRASGQPQHF.

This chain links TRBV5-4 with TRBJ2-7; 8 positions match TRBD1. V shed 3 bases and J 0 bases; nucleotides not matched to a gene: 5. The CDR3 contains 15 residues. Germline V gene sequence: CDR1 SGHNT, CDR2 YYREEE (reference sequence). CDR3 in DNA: TGTGCCAGCAGCTCTCATGACAGGGGCTCCTACGAGCAGTACTTC. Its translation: CASSSHDRGSYEQYF.

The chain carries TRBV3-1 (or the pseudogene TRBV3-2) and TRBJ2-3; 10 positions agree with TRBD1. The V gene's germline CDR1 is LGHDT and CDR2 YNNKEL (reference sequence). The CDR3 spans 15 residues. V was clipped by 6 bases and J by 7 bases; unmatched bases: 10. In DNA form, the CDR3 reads TGTGCCAGCAGTAGGCCGGGACAGGGGATACATACGCAGTATTTT. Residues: CASSRPGQGIHTQYF.

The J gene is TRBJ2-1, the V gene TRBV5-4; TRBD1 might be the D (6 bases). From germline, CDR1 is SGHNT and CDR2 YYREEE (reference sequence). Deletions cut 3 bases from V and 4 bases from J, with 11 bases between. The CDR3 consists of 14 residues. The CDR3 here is CASSSIQGYNEQFF. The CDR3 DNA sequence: TGTGCCAGCAGCTCAATACAGGGATACAATGAGCAGTTCTTC. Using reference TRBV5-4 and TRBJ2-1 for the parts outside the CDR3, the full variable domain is ETGVTQSPTHLIKTRGQQVTLRCSSQSGHNTVSWYQQALGQGPQFIFQYYREEENGRGNFPPRFSGLQFPNYSSELNVNALELDDSALYLCASSSIQGYNEQFFGPGTRLTVL.

The CDR3 region has the DNA TGTGCCAGCAGCTTAGTTGCGGGGGGAAGATATGAGCAGTTCTTC. Protein sequence: CASSLVAGGRYEQFF. J is TRBJ2-1 and V is TRBV7-9; 8 nucleotides align to TRBD2. CDR3 size: 15 residues. Looked up from germline, CDR1 is SEHNR and CDR2 is FQNEAQ (reference sequence). With 1 base clipped from V and 8 bases from J, the junction kept 7 bases outside the gene matches.

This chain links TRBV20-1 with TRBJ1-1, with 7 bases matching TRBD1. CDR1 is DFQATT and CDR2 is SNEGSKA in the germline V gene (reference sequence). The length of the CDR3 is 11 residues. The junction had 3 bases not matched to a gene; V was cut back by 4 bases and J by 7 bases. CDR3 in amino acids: CSANRGGEAFF. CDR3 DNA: TGCAGTGCTAACAGGGGAGGTGAAGCTTTCTTT.

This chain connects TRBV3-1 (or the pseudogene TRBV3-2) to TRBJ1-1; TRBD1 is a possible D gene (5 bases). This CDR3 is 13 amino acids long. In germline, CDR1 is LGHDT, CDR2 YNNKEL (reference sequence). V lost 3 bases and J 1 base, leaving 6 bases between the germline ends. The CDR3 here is CASSQGQNTEAFF. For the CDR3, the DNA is TGTGCCAGCAGCCAGGGGCAGAACACTGAAGCTTTCTTT.

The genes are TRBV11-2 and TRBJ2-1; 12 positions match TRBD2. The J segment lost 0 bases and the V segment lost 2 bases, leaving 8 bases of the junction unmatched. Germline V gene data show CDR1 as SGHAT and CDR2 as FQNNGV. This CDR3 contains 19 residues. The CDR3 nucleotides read TGTGCCAGCAGCTTAAGACTAGCGGGGGCCCTGAGCTCCTACAATGAGCAGTTCTTC. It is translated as CASSLRLAGALSSYNEQFF.

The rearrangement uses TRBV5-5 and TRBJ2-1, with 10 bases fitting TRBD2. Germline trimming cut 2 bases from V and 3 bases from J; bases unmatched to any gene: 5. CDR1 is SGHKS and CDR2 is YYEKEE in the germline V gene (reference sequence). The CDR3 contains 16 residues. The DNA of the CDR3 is TGTGCCAGCAGCTTCCGGCTAGCGGGGGACTACAATGAGCAGTTCTTC. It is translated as CASSFRLAGDYNEQFF. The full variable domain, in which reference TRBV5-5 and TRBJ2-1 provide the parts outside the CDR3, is DAGVTQSPTHLIKTRGQQVTLRCSPISGHKSVSWYQQVLGQGPQFIFQYYEKEERGRGNFPDRFSARQFPNYSSELNVNALLLGDSALYLCASSFRLAGDYNEQFFGPGTRLTVL.

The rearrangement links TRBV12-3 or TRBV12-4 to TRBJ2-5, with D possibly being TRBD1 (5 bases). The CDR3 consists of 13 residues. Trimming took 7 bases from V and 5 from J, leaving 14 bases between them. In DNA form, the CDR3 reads TGTGCCAGCAACACCAGGGCGTTGGAGACCCAGTACTTC. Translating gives CASNTRALETQYF.

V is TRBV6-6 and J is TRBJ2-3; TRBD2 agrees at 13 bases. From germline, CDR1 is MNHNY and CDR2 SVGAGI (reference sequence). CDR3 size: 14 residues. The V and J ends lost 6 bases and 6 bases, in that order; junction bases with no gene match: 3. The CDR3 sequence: CASRTSGGSDTQYF. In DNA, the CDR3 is TGTGCCAGCAGGACTAGCGGGGGGTCGGATACGCAGTATTTT.

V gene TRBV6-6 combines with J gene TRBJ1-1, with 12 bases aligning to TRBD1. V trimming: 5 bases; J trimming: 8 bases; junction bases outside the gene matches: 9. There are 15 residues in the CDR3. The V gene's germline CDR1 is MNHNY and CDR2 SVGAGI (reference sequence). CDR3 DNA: TGTGCCAGCAGTCCCGGGGACAGGGGGCCGGAAGAAGCTTTCTTT. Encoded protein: CASSPGDRGPEEAFF.

Written as DNA, the CDR3 is TGTGCCAGCAGGGGGGGCTCTGGAAACACCATATATTTT. Translation gives CASRGGSGNTIYF. The V call is TRBV9, the J call TRBJ1-3, with a possible D match to TRBD1 (5 bases). Trimming pared 5 bases from V and 0 bases from J, leaving 6 bases between. The CDR3 contains 13 residues. CDR1 and CDR2 (germline): SGDLS, YYNGEE.

CDR3 sequence (DNA): TGTGCCAGCAGCTTGGTGGCAGGGGAGCAGTACTTC. Translating it yields CASSLVAGEQYF. This sequence joins TRBV5-5 and TRBJ2-7; D might be TRBD1 (5 bases). The CDR3 length is 12 residues. V lost 0 bases and J 7 bases, leaving 8 bases between the germline ends. Germline CDR1 and CDR2: SGHKS and YYEKEE (reference sequence).

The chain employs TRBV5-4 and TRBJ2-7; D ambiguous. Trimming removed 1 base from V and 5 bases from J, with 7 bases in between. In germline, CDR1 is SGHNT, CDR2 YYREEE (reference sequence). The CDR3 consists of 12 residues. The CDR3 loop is CASSLRTDEQYF. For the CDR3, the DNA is TGTGCCAGCAGCTTGCGAACTGACGAGCAGTACTTC. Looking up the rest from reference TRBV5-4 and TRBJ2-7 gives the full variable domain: ETGVTQSPTHLIKTRGQQVTLRCSSQSGHNTVSWYQQALGQGPQFIFQYYREEENGRGNFPPRFSGLQFPNYSSELNVNALELDDSALYLCASSLRTDEQYFGPGTRLTVT.